These 6 T cell receptor beta chains were sequenced from one sample in a study of blood T cell repertoires in COVID-19. The data were produced by immunoSEQ multiplex PCR, yet TCRdb's version contains in-frame clones alone and is incomplete. The table shows approximately 300,000 clones, with 80% to 95% occurring only once. The source material was PBMCs or T cells enriched from blood (not recorded which). These receptors were collected from a woman aged 30 to 39 who had recovered from COVID-19.

This clone appeared a single time. This chain's CDR3 is CASSPRSDTQYF. CDR3 nucleotides: TGTGCCAGCAGCCCACGGTCAGATACGCAGTATTTT. V gene TRBV3-1 (or the pseudogene TRBV3-2) combines with J gene TRBJ2-3; D is undetermined. CDR1 LGHDT and CDR2 YNNKEL come from the germline V gene (reference sequence). The ends were cut back, 4 bases at V and 4 bases at J, with 6 bases in the middle. This CDR3 contains 12 residues.

This chain connects TRBV29-1 to TRBJ2-5; 8 bases are shared with TRBD2. CDR1 is SQVTM, CDR2 ANQGSEA, per germline. This CDR3 contains 16 residues. V dropped 8 bases and J dropped 2; count of bases not matched to a gene: 16. The CDR3 protein is CSTTWGSSGTQETQYF. CDR3 DNA: TGCAGCACAACATGGGGGAGTAGCGGGACTCAAGAGACCCAGTACTTC.

A single count supports this clone. The CDR3 coding sequence is TGTGCCAGCAGTATGGGACAGCGGGGGCATGGCTACACCTTC. Protein product: CASSMGQRGHGYTF. This sequence joins TRBV28 and TRBJ1-2, with 7 bases matching TRBD1. Germline loops: CDR1 MDHEN, CDR2 SYDVKM. The CDR3 runs to 14 residues. V shed 5 bases, J shed 6 bases, and the junction held 9 bases outside the gene matches.

This clone has a single count. This sequence joins TRBV12-3 or TRBV12-4 and TRBJ2-1; 8 bases map to TRBD1. V lost 7 bases and J lost 8; bases outside the gene matches: 7. The CDR3 is 13 residues long. This chain's CDR3 is CASMRTGKHEQFF. Here the CDR3 DNA reads TGTGCCAGCATGCGGACAGGGAAGCATGAGCAGTTCTTC.

The chain combines TRBV5-6 with TRBJ2-7; D is unresolved. The length of the CDR3 is 16 residues. Trimming removed 0 bases at V and 4 bases at J, with 17 bases between. The germline V gene encodes CDR1 SGHDT and CDR2 YYEEEE. DNA for the CDR3: TGTGCCAGCAGCTTGGGACAAGGTTTTTATCGTTACGAGCAGTACTTC. Translated, it gives CASSLGQGFYRYEQYF.

The rearrangement uses TRBV7-2 and TRBJ2-7; 7 bases line up with TRBD2. This CDR3 spans 15 amino acids. Trimming cost V 4 bases and J 0 bases; bases outside gene matches: 6. Germline lookup yields CDR1 SGHTA and CDR2 FQGNSA. This CDR3 is CASSWGTNPSYEQYF. The CDR3 DNA reads TGTGCCAGCAGCTGGGGGACTAACCCCTCCTACGAGCAGTACTTC.